This T cell receptor (beta chain) originates from a study of monozygotic twins with inflammatory bowel disease. Looked up from germline, CDR1 is LGHNA and CDR2 is YSLEER. This CDR3 has 14 residues. Each CDR3 protein gets one entry in TCRdb, which reprocessed the 5' RACE reads and gives no DNA. The table lists hundreds of thousands of distinct CDR3 sequences, with more than 4.5% in the top ten. Study-wide points: Cells of different T cell subtypes could not be told apart.

As concerns this clonotype: Its specificity is not known.

Sequencing input: blood. This sequence was found in a human donor with ulcerative colitis or Crohn's disease, or a healthy co-twin of an affected twin (not recorded which). This rearrangement joins TRBV4-3 to TRBJ2-5. This CDR3 reads CASSQYTDQETQYF.